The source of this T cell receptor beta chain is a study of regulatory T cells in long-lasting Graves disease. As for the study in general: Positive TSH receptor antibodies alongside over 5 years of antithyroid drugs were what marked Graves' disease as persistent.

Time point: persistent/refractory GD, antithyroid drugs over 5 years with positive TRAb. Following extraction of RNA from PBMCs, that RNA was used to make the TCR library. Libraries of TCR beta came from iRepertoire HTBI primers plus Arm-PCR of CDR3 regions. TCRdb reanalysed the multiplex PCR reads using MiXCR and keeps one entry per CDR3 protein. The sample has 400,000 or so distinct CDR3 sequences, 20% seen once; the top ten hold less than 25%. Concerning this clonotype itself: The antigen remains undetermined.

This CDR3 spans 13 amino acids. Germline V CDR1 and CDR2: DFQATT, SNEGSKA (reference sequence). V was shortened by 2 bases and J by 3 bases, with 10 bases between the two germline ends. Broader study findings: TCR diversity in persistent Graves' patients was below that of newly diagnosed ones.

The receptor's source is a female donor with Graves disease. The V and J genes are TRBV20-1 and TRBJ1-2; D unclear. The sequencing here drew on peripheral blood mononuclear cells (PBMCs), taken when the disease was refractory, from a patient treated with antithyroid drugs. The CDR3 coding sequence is TGCAGTGCTAGACCGAGGTACGACTATGGCTACACCTTC. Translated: CSARPRYDYGYTF.